A single sample is the source of the 7 T cell receptor beta chains below, sequenced in a study of OX40 agonist ivuxolimab in advanced cancers. Clones were sequenced by immunoSEQ multiplex PCR, and TCRdb holds only the in-frame ones, with some missing. Of 50,000 to 65,000 clones listed, 75% to 90% are singletons. Sequenced here: CD4+ or CD8+ T cells sorted from blood, sampled in a trial of the OX40 agonist ivuxolimab. Every receptor here comes from an adult with an advanced solid tumor such as melanoma, head and neck, liver or kidney cancer.

The rearrangement links TRBV6-1 to TRBJ1-3; TRBD1 matches 9 bases. CDR1 MNHNS and CDR2 SASEGT come from the germline V gene. This CDR3 region has 14 residues. Germline trimming cut 10 bases from V and 7 bases from J; bases unmatched to any gene: 11. This chain's CDR3 is CAITPGQGRNTIYF. The CDR3 nucleotides are TGTGCCATTACCCCGGGACAGGGAAGGAACACCATATATTTT.

This clone was counted only a few times. The chain recombines TRBV6-1 with TRBJ2-1; D is possibly TRBD2 (5 bases). The ends were cut back, 4 bases at V and 4 bases at J, with 14 bases in the middle. CDR3 length: 15 amino acids. Germline CDR1 reads MNHNS; CDR2 reads SASEGT. CDR3 sequence reads: CASSVMDSIYNEQFF. In nucleotides, the CDR3 is TGTGCCAGCAGTGTGATGGACTCCATATACAATGAGCAGTTCTTC.

The chain carries TRBV2 and TRBJ1-6; 7 positions agree with TRBD1. This CDR3 has 13 residues. Trimming took 4 bases from V and 10 from J; bases not matched to a gene: 4. CDR1 and CDR2 from the germline V gene are SNHLY and FYNNEI. The CDR3 DNA reads as TGTGCCAGCAGTGGAGACAGGGACTCACCCCTCCACTTT. The encoded protein is CASSGDRDSPLHF.

This rearrangement joins TRBV7-9 to TRBJ2-1; 12 bases agree with TRBD2. Per germline, CDR1 SEHNR and CDR2 FQNEAQ (reference sequence). The CDR3 sequence is 17 residues long. After removal of 0 bases from V and 3 bases from J, the junction contained 3 bases not matched to a gene. CDR3 residues: CASSLALAGGIYNEQFF. The CDR3 bases are TGTGCCAGCAGCTTAGCACTAGCGGGGGGCATCTACAATGAGCAGTTCTTC.

The V and J genes are TRBV5-4 and TRBJ2-7, with D perhaps TRBD1 or TRBD2 (5 bases each). The CDR3 is 16 residues long. CDR1 and CDR2 from the germline V gene are SGHNT and YYREEE (reference sequence). Trimming removed 1 base at V and 4 bases at J, with 18 bases between. The CDR3 spells CASSLSPQGRTYEQYF. The DNA of the CDR3 is TGTGCCAGCAGCTTGAGTCCCCAGGGAAGGACTTACGAGCAGTACTTC.

This chain uses TRBV4-2 with TRBJ1-1, with a tentative D call TRBD1 (6 bases). The ends were cut back, 5 bases at V and 4 bases at J, with 17 bases in the middle. The germline V gene encodes CDR1 LGHNA and CDR2 YNFKEQ. The CDR3 has 15 amino acids. Here the CDR3 reads CASSTQAGVGTEAFF. CDR3 DNA: TGTGCCAGCAGCACCCAAGCAGGGGTTGGCACTGAAGCTTTCTTT.

This chain connects TRBV10-3 to TRBJ2-3; D is undetermined. V lost 2 bases and J lost 6, with 6 bases in between. This CDR3 is 12 amino acids long. CDR1 is ENHRY, CDR2 SYGVKD, per germline. In nucleotides, the CDR3 is TGTGCCATCAGTGAGGGAGCCGATACGCAGTATTTT. Amino acids: CAISEGADTQYF.